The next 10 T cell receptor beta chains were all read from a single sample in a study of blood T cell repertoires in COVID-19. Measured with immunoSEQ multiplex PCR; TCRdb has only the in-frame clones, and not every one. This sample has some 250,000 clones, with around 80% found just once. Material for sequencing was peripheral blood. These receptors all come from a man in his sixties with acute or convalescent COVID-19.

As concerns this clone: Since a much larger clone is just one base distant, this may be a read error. Written as DNA, the CDR3 is TGTGCCAGCAGCCTTAGCGGGAGCTCCTACGAGCAGTACTTC. Translating it yields CASSLSGSSYEQYF. The J gene is TRBJ2-7, the V gene TRBV7-2; 9 nucleotides agree with TRBD2. This CDR3 spans 14 amino acids. V lost 5 bases, J lost 0 bases, and 2 bases stayed unmatched. In germline, CDR1 is SGHTA, CDR2 FQGNSA.

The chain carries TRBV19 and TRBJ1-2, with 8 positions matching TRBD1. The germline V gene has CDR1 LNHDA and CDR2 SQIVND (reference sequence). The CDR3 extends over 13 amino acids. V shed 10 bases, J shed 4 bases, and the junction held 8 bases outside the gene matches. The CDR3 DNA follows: TGTGCCACCACCTACGACAGGGGCTATGGCTACACCTTC. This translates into CATTYDRGYGYTF.

This chain's CDR3 is CASSYPGQGAREQYF. The DNA for the CDR3 is TGTGCCAGCAGTTATCCGGGACAGGGGGCGCGAGAGCAGTACTTC. The chain couples TRBV7-8 to TRBJ2-7; the match to TRBD1 covers 12 bases. CDR1 SGHVS and CDR2 FQNEAQ come from the germline V gene. The trim removed 6 bases at V and 7 bases at J, leaving 10 bases unmatched. CDR3 length equals 15 residues.

The CDR3 DNA reads TGTGCCAGCAGACCCGGGACTAGCGGCGAGCAGTACTTC. This codes for CASRPGTSGEQYF. The chain has TRBV6-5 and TRBJ2-7; 11 bases are a match to TRBD2. Germline V gene sequence: CDR1 MNHEY, CDR2 SVGAGI. V lost 6 bases and J lost 6; bases outside the gene matches: 4. CDR3 length: 13 residues.

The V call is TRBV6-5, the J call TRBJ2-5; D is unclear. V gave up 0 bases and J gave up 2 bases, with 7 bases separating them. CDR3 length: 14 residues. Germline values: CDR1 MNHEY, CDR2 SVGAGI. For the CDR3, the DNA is TGTGCCAGCAGTTACTCTTTGACACAAGAGACCCAGTACTTC. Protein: CASSYSLTQETQYF.

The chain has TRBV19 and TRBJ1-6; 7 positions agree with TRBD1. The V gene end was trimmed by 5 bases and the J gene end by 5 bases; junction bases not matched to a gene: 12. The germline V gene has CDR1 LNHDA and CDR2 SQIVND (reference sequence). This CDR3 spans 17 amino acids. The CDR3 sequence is CASSGRDSLEDNSPLHF. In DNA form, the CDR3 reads TGTGCCAGTAGTGGCCGGGACAGCTTAGAGGATAATTCACCCCTCCACTTT. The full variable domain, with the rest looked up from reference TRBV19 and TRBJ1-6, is DGGITQSPKYLFRKEGQNVTLSCEQNLNHDAMYWYRQDPGQGLRLIYYSQIVNDFQKGDIAEGYSVSREKKESFPLTVTSAQKNPTAFYLCASSGRDSLEDNSPLHFGNGTRLTVT.

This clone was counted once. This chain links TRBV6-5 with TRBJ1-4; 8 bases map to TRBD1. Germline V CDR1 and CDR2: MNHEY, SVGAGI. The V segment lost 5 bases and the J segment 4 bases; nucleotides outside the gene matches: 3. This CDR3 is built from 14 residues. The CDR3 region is CASSRTGNNEKLFF. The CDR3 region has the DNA TGTGCCAGCAGTCGGACAGGGAATAATGAAAAACTGTTTTTT.

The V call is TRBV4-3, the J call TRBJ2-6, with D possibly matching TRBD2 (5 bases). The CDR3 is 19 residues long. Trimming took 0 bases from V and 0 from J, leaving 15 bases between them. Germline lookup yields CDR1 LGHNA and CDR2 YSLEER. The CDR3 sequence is CASSQDGSLTYSGANVLTF. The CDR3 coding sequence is TGCGCCAGCAGCCAAGATGGGAGCCTGACCTACTCTGGGGCCAACGTCCTGACTTTC.

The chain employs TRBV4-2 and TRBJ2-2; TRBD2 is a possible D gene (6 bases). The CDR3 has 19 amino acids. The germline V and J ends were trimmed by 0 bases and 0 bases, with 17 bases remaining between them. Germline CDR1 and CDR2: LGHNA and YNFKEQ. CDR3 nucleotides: TGTGCCAGCAGCCAAGATCCCGGGGGAAGTTACTCGAACACCGGGGAGCTGTTTTTT. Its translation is CASSQDPGGSYSNTGELFF.

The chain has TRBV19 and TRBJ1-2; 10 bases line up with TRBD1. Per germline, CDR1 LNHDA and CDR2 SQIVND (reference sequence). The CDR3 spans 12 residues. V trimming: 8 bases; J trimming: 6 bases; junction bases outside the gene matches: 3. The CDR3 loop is CASAGTGDGYTF. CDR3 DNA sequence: TGTGCCAGTGCCGGGACAGGGGATGGCTACACCTTC. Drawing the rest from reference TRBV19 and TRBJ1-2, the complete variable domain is DGGITQSPKYLFRKEGQNVTLSCEQNLNHDAMYWYRQDPGQGLRLIYYSQIVNDFQKGDIAEGYSVSREKKESFPLTVTSAQKNPTAFYLCASAGTGDGYTFGSGTRLTVV.